This T cell receptor (beta chain) emerged from a study of T cells in Graves' hyperthyroidism and ophthalmopathy. CDR3 length: 14 amino acids. V dropped 0 bases and J dropped 0 bases, with 7 bases sitting between them. The germline gives CDR1 SGHRS, CDR2 YFSETQ. Template material for amplifying TCR beta CDR3 regions consisted of RNA transcripts. HTBI primers were used for first-round RT-PCR of the TCR CDR3. TCRdb reprocessed the multiplex PCR reads via MiXCR and lists one record per CDR3 protein. This sample has 490,000 or so distinct CDR3 sequences, with 20% to 25% found just once. The J gene is TRBJ2-7, the V gene TRBV5-1, with D maybe TRBD1 (5 bases). This sequence originates from a woman aged 70-85 years with Graves' ophthalmopathy. The sample consisted of blood. The CDR3 nucleotides are TGCGCCAGCAGCTTGGCCAGGGCCTCCTACGAGCAGTACTTC. Its protein product is CASSLARASYEQYF.